The text below deals with one T cell receptor beta chain. These data are taken from a study of blood T cell repertoires in COVID-19. Study overall: The samples span acute and convalescent COVID-19 from the United States, Italy and Spain. The cDNA or gDNA used as material had been derived from T cells, B-cell-depleted T cells, or PBMCs.

In the source study's methods: Nucleated cell number was recorded as an estimate derived from reference gene primer amplification. Sequencing used immunoSEQ multiplex PCR; TCRdb keeps in-frame clones, though not all of them. The D gene and trimming were derived from the DNA, and the V and J assignments and clone size from that table. The repertoire consists of roughly 280,000 clones, with roughly 87% occurring once and the leading ten covering 2% to 2.5%. The CDR3 is 13 residues long. Germline V gene lookup returns CDR1 MNHEY and CDR2 SMNVEV (reference sequence). Germline trimming cut 8 bases from V and 1 base from J; bases unmatched to any gene: 3.

The specimen was peripheral blood. The J gene is TRBJ1-1, the V gene TRBV27; 8 bases are a match to TRBD1. This TCR derives from a woman between 45 and 60 years old who had recovered from COVID-19. Written as DNA, the CDR3 is TGTGCCAGCCATGACAGGGGGAACACTGAAGCTTTCTTT. Translation: CASHDRGNTEAFF.